This TCR beta chain was retrieved from a study of CD8+ T cells in alopecia areata. Study details: Tofacitinib ran 6 to 18 months, followed by 6 months off drug.

From PBMCs, CD4+ and CD8+ T cells were sorted. There are 14 residues in the CDR3. The V and J ends lost 4 bases and 1 base respectively, with 11 bases between them. The germline gives CDR1 SGHRS, CDR2 YFSETQ. Worth noting for this clone: Its target is not known. Other DNA sequences within the sample encode an identical CDR3.

Study-wide results and limits: Scalp samples also yield sequences of resident alphabeta T cells from normal skin.

Investigators isolated RNA and reverse transcribed it into cDNA to act as the sequencing template. Generated by immunoSEQ multiplex PCR, the TCRdb table keeps only in-frame clones and is missing some. The sample gives almost 250,000 clones, about two thirds of which show up once; 1.2% is in the top ten. The receptor's source is a human donor with alopecia areata. The chain couples TRBV5-1 to TRBJ1-1, with D perhaps TRBD1 (5 bases). Sequences were derived from CD4+ T cells sorted from blood, sampled at week 0. The CDR3 protein is CASSIGTANTEAFF. Written as DNA, the CDR3 is TGCGCCAGCAGCATAGGGACCGCGAACACTGAAGCTTTCTTT. Full variable domain (outside the CDR3, taken from reference TRBV5-1 and TRBJ1-1): KAGVTQTPRYLIKTRGQQVTLSCSPISGHRSVSWYQQTPGQGLQFLFEYFSETQRNKGNFPGRFSGRQFSNSRSEMNVSTLELGDSALYLCASSIGTANTEAFFGQGTRLTVV.